The present TCR beta chain was sequenced within a study of blood T cell repertoires in COVID-19. Study in general: Collection of acute and convalescent COVID-19 samples took place in the United States, Italy and Spain.

The CDR3 length is 14 residues. Germline V gene data show CDR1 as GTSNPN and CDR2 as SVGIG (reference sequence). The V end lost 4 bases, the J end lost 0 bases, and 12 bases lay between the germline ends. Repertoires were generated with immunoSEQ multiplex PCR, while TCRdb's copy carries only in-frame clones and drops some. The sample has 150,000 to 200,000 clones, roughly 77% seen once. The genes are TRBV30 and TRBJ2-5; a weak D match, TRBD2 (6 bases). This clonotype was sampled from a human donor in a cohort sampled during active COVID-19. Sequencing input: peripheral blood. CDR3 nucleotides: TGTGCCTGGACCCGGACTACCAACCAAGAGACCCAGTACTTC. Its protein is CAWTRTTNQETQYF.